The T cell receptor beta chain under discussion was sequenced for a study of human T cells and chemical hapten exposure. Time point: patch test 1, 2 weeks after DPC sensitization. The treatment here: therapeutic diphenylcyclopropenone sensitization with weekly scalp DPC. This clonotype occurred many times. TCRdb recomputed calls from the RACE reads with MiXCR, one row per CDR3 protein. The table lists roughly 360,000 distinct CDR3 sequences, about 4.8% of them singletons. Germline values: CDR1 SEHNR, CDR2 FQNEAQ (reference sequence). V gave up 3 bases and J gave up 7 bases; unmatched junction bases: 2. This CDR3 comprises 12 residues.

This clonotype was obtained from a woman aged 45-65 years with alopecia areata. Some clones in this sample may be carry-over from other donors' samples. The rearrangement joins TRBV7-9 to TRBJ1-1; 7 bases match TRBD1. The sample in question was whole blood, obtained in connection with sensitization to the hapten diphenylcyclopropenone (DPC). CDR3 region: CASSFGQVEAFF. Written as DNA, the CDR3 is TGTGCCAGCAGCTTCGGACAGGTTGAAGCTTTCTTT.